These 8 T cell receptor beta chains share one sample of origin, sequenced in a study of blood T cell repertoires in COVID-19. The assay was immunoSEQ multiplex PCR, and TCRdb's table has in-frame clones only and misses some. The table records about 130,000 clones, approximately 85% of them present only once. What was sequenced was peripheral blood. Source of these receptors: a human donor in a cohort sampled during active COVID-19.

V is TRBV6-5 and J is TRBJ2-7, with TRBD1 matching over 9 bases. Germline CDR1 reads MNHEY; CDR2 reads SVGAGI. The CDR3 has 12 amino acids. V lost 10 bases and J lost 5; bases outside the gene matches: 6. DNA for the CDR3: TGTGCCACCGAAGGACAGGGGCACGAGCAGTACTTC. It specifies CATEGQGHEQYF.

The chain has TRBV7-8 and TRBJ1-3, with 7 positions matching TRBD1. CDR1 and CDR2 from the germline V gene are SGHVS and FQNEAQ. Trimming removed 5 bases from V and 6 bases from J; junction bases left unmatched: 7. This CDR3 comprises 14 residues. CDR3 nucleotide sequence: TGTGCCAGCAGCCTGACAGGGTTCGAAAACACCATATATTTT. As protein: CASSLTGFENTIYF.

The rearrangement links TRBV6-2 or TRBV6-3 to TRBJ2-3; 12 bases align to TRBD2. V shed 0 bases and J 5 bases; nucleotides not matched to a gene: 6. CDR3 length: 17 residues. Germline CDR1 and CDR2: MNHEY and SVGEGT. CDR3 residues: CASSYSIELAGGDTQYF. In DNA form, the CDR3 reads TGTGCCAGCAGTTACTCGATCGAACTAGCGGGAGGAGATACGCAGTATTTT.

V usage is TRBV20-1 and J usage is TRBJ2-4, with D tentatively TRBD1 (5 bases). This CDR3 is 11 amino acids long. The ends were cut back, 4 bases at V and 13 bases at J, with 14 bases in the middle. Germline CDR1 is DFQATT and CDR2 is SNEGSKA (reference sequence). CDR3 in amino acids: CSAKIQGFQYF. Here the CDR3 DNA reads TGCAGTGCTAAAATCCAGGGTTTCCAGTACTTC.

This clone showed up just a few times. The chain combines TRBV11-2 with TRBJ1-3, with 7 positions matching TRBD1. Germline V lookup: CDR1 SGHAT, CDR2 FQNNGV. V shed 5 bases and J 0 bases; nucleotides not matched to a gene: 4. CDR3 length equals 15 residues. The CDR3 protein is CASSLGTASGNTIYF. DNA for the CDR3: TGTGCCAGCAGCCTCGGGACAGCCTCTGGAAACACCATATATTTT.

The V and J genes are TRBV30 and TRBJ1-3, with 8 bases aligning to TRBD1. The length of the CDR3 is 15 residues. V lost 0 bases, J lost 3 bases, and 4 bases stayed unmatched. Germline lookup yields CDR1 GTSNPN and CDR2 SVGIG (reference sequence). In DNA, the CDR3 is TGTGCCTGGAGTGTACGCAGGGGGCTTGGAAACACCATATATTTT. Residues: CAWSVRRGLGNTIYF. The entire variable domain, with the rest obtained from reference TRBV30 and TRBJ1-3, is as follows: SQTIHQWPATLVQPVGSPLSLECTVEGTSNPNLYWYRQAAGRGLQLLFYSVGIGQISSEVPQNLSASRPQDRQFILSSKKLLLSDSGFYLCAWSVRRGLGNTIYFGEGSWLTVV.

This chain connects TRBV19 to TRBJ2-5, with a tentative D call TRBD2 (6 bases). The germline gives CDR1 LNHDA, CDR2 SQIVND (reference sequence). The length of the CDR3 is 15 residues. Trimming cost V 4 bases and J 8 bases, with 20 bases left between them. The CDR3 nucleotides read TGTGCCAGTAGTAAGGCGGGGACCGGGGAAGGAACCCAGTACTTC. This encodes CASSKAGTGEGTQYF. The full variable domain, rest sourced from reference TRBV19 and TRBJ2-5, is DGGITQSPKYLFRKEGQNVTLSCEQNLNHDAMYWYRQDPGQGLRLIYYSQIVNDFQKGDIAEGYSVSREKKESFPLTVTSAQKNPTAFYLCASSKAGTGEGTQYFGPGTRLLVL.

V and J are TRBV19 and TRBJ1-2; D gene uncertain. This CDR3 has 13 amino acids. CDR1 and CDR2 (germline): LNHDA, SQIVND (reference sequence). V gave up 3 bases and J gave up 6 bases, with 11 bases separating them. The CDR3 coding sequence is TGTGCCAGTAGTATTGCGGGGATGAATGGCTACACCTTC. Protein product: CASSIAGMNGYTF. The full variable domain, its missing parts supplied by reference TRBV19 and TRBJ1-2, is DGGITQSPKYLFRKEGQNVTLSCEQNLNHDAMYWYRQDPGQGLRLIYYSQIVNDFQKGDIAEGYSVSREKKESFPLTVTSAQKNPTAFYLCASSIAGMNGYTFGSGTRLTVV.